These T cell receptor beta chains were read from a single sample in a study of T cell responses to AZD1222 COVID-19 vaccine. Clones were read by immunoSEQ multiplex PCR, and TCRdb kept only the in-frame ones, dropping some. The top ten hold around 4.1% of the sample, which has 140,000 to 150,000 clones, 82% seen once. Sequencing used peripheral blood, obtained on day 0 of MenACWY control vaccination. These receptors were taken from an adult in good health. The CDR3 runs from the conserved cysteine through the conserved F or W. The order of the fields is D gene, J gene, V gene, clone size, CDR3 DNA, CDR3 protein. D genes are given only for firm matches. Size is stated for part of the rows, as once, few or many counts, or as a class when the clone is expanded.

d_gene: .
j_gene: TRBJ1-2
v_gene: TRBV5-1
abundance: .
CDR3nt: TGCGCCAGCAGCTTGGCCGTTCGGACGGGCGGCTACACCTTC
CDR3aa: CASSLAVRTGGYTF

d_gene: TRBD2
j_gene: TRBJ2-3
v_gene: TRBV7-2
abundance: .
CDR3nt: TGTGCCAGCAGCTTAGTGGGACTATCCACAGATACGCAGTATTTT
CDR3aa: CASSLVGLSTDTQYF

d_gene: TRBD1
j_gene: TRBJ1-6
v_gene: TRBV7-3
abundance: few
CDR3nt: TGTGCCAGCAGCTCACAGGGGGGAAATAATTCACCCCTCCACTTT
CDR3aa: CASSSQGGNNSPLHF

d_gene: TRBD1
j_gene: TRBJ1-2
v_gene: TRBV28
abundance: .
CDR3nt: TGTGCCAGCAACACCGGGACAGGGAACTATGGCTACACCTTC
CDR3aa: CASNTGTGNYGYTF

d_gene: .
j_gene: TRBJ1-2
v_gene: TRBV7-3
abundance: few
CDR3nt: TGTGCCAGCAGCCCCGGGGGCGCGCCACTTAACTATGGCTACACCTTC
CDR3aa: CASSPGGAPLNYGYTF

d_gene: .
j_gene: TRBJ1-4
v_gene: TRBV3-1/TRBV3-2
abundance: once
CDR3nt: TGTGCCAGCAGCCAAGAGGGGCAGGTCAGAGGTGAAAAACTGTTTTTT
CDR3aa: CASSQEGQVRGEKLFF

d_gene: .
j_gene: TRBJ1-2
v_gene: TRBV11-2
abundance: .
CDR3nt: TGTGCCAGCAGCCCGTTAAAACAGGGCTCTAACTATGGCTACACCTTC
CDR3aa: CASSPLKQGSNYGYTF

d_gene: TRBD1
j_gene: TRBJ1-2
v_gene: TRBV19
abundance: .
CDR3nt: TGTGCCAGTGCCCGGAGGGCAGGGGGCGGCCATGGCTACACCTTC
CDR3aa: CASARRAGGGHGYTF

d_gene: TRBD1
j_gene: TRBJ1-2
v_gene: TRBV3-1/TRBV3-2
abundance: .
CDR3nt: TGTGCCAGCAGCCAAAGGACAGGGGTCTATGGCTACACCTTC
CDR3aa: CASSQRTGVYGYTF

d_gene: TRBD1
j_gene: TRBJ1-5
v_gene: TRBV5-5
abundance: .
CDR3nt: TGTGCCAGCAGCGACGGGACAGGAGAGGCCTATCAGCCCCAGCATTTT
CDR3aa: CASSDGTGEAYQPQHF

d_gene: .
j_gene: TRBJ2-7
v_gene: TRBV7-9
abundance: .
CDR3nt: TGTGCCAGCAGCTTAGCCGGGGGGCGGACAACTCAATACGAGCAGTACTTC
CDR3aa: CASSLAGGRTTQYEQYF

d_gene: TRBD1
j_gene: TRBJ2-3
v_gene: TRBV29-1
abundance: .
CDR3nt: TGCAGCGTTCCACAGGGGCAAGGAGATACGCAGTATTTT
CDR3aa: CSVPQGQGDTQYF

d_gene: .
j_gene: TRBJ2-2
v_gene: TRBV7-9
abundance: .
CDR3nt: TGTGCCAGCAGCCCCGCCCTAAACACCGGGGAGCTGTTTTTT
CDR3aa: CASSPALNTGELFF

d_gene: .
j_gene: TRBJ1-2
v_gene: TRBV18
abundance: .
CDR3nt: TGTGCCAGCTCAAAGGCGCAGAACTATGGCTACACCTTC
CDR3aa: CASSKAQNYGYTF

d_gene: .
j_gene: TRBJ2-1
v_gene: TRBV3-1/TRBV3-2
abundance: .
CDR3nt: TGTGCCAGCAGCCAAGGGTGGGGTTACAATGAGCAGTTCTTC
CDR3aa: CASSQGWGYNEQFF

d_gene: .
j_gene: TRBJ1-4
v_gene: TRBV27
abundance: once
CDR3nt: TGTGCCAGCTCCGACAGGCCCTCGGGGAAACTGTTTTTT
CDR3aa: CASSDRPSGKLFF